This entry is about one TCR beta chain. Here immunoSEQ multiplex PCR was the method, and the copy in TCRdb shows in-frame clones only, minus some. The sample lists about 110,000 clones; roughly 90% were seen once. The source of the sample is a study of control samples from healthy donors and cancer patients. The CDR3 length is 13 residues. V was shortened by 4 bases and J by 7 bases, with 14 bases between the two germline ends. Germline V lookup: CDR1 MNHEY, CDR2 SVGEGT. This TCR was recovered from a woman in her sixties or seventies with lung cancer. The chain employs TRBV6-2 or TRBV6-3 and TRBJ2-7, with TRBD2 as a possible D gene (7 bases). Sequences were obtained from PBMCs. The CDR3 protein is CASSWAGAVEQYF. CDR3 in DNA: TGTGCCAGCAGTTGGGCGGGGGCTGTTGAGCAGTACTTC.